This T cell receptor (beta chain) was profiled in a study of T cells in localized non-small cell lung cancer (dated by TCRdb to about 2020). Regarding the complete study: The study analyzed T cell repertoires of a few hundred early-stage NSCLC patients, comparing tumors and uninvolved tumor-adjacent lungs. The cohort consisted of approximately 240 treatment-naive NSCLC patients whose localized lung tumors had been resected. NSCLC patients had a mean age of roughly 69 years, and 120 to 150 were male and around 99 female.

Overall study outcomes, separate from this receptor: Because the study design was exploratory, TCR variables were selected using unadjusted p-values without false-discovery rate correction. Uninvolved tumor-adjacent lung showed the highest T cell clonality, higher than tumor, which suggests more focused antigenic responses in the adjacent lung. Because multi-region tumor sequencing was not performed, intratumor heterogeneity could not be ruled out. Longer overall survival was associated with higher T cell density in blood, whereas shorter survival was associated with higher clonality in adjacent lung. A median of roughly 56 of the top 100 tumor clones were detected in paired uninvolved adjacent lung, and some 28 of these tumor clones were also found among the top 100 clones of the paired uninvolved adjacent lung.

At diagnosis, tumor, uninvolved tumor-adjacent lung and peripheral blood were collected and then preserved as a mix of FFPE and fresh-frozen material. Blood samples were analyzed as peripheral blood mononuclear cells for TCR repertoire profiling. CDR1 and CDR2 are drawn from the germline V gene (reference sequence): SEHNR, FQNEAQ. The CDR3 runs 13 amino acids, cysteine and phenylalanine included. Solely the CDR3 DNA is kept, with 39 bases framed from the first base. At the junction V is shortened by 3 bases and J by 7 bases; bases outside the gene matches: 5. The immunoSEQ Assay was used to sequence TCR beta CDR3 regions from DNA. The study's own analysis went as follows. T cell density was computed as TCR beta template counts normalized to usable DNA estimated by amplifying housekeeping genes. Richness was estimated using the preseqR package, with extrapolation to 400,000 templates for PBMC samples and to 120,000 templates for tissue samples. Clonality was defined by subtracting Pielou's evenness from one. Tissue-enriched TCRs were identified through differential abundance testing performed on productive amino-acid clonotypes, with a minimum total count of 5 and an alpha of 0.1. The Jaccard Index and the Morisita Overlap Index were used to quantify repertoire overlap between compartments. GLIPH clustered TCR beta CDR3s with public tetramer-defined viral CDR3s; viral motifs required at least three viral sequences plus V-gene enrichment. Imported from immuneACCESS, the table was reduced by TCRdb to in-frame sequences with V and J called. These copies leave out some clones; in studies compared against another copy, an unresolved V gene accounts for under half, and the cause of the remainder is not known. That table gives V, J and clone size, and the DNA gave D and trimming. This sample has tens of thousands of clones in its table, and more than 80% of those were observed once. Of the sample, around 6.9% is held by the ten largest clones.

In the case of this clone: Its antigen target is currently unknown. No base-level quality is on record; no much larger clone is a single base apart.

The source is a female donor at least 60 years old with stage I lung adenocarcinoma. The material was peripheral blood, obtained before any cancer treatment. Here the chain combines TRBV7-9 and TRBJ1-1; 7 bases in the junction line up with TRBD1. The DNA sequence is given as TGTGCCAGCAGCTTTTCAGGGGACAGTGAAGCTTTCTTT. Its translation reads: CASSFSGDSEAFF.